The 9 T cell receptor beta chains in this list originate from one sample, sequenced in a study of blood T cells in healthy people across ages. Using a J-beta primer mix together with a sample-barcoded 5' primer, a second PCR was run for about 6 to 12 cycles. MiXCR, run by TCRdb on the 5' RACE reads, gives a single entry per CDR3 protein. The sample holds approximately 810,000 distinct CDR3 sequences, around 30% seen once. Sequenced material: blood. All receptors come from an elderly woman in good health.

This clonotype was seen repeatedly, ten times or more. The rearrangement uses TRBV7-9 and TRBJ1-2; D gene uncertain. V was pared by 5 bases and J by 6 bases, with 10 bases between. The CDR3 consists of 12 residues. Germline CDR1 is SEHNR and CDR2 is FQNEAQ (reference sequence). The CDR3 nucleotides are TGTGCCAGCAGCCAGAGGTCCAATGGCTACACCTTC. Protein sequence: CASSQRSNGYTF.

The CDR3 reads CASSLDLLAADTQYF. For the CDR3, the DNA is TGTGCCAGCAGCTTAGACCTACTAGCGGCAGATACGCAGTATTTT. This chain links TRBV13 with TRBJ2-3; 8 bases align to TRBD2. This CDR3 contains 15 residues. The ends lost 1 base at V and 4 bases at J; junction bases unmatched: 4. Germline loops: CDR1 PRHDT, CDR2 FYEKMQ (reference sequence).

This clonotype was counted at least ten times. Written as DNA, the CDR3 is TGTGCCAGCAGCTTAGGTGGGGACCTACTCGTGCAGTACTTC. Protein: CASSLGGDLLVQYF. The chain has TRBV7-2 and TRBJ2-7, with D perhaps matching TRBD1 or TRBD2 (5 bases each). Deletions cut 1 base from V and 9 bases from J, with 16 bases between. The CDR3 contains 14 residues. Germline CDR1 is SGHTA and CDR2 is FQGNSA.

The rearrangement joins TRBV20-1 to TRBJ2-1, with a weak D call TRBD2 (6 bases). The germline gives CDR1 DFQATT, CDR2 SNEGSKA (reference sequence). The V and J ends lost 0 bases and 1 base respectively, with 13 bases between them. This CDR3 is 16 amino acids long. This CDR3 is CSARDGQRVSYNEQFF. DNA of the CDR3: TGCAGTGCTAGAGATGGCCAGCGGGTTTCCTACAATGAGCAGTTCTTC.

This clonotype was recorded many times. The V gene is TRBV5-6, the J gene TRBJ2-4; TRBD1 agrees at 7 bases. There are 14 residues in the CDR3. Looked up from germline, CDR1 is SGHDT and CDR2 is YYEEEE. V lost 3 bases, J lost 4 bases, and 4 bases stayed unmatched. CDR3 bases: TGTGCCAGCAGCTCCGGGACAGTTAAAAACATTCAGTACTTC. Its protein is CASSSGTVKNIQYF.

This clonotype was found many times. The gene calls are TRBV12-3 or TRBV12-4 and TRBJ1-2, with D perhaps TRBD1 (6 bases). The CDR3 runs 16 residues. V was cut by 3 bases and J by 3 bases, with 17 bases left in between. Here the CDR3 DNA reads TGTGCCAGCAGTTTGAGTGGGGGGGCCGGGGACTATGGCTACACCTTC. This translates into CASSLSGGAGDYGYTF.

The genes are TRBV2 and TRBJ2-3, with 7 bases lining up with TRBD2. This CDR3 spans 15 amino acids. With 4 bases clipped from V and 4 bases from J, the junction kept 8 bases outside the gene matches. Germline CDR1 reads SNHLY; CDR2 reads FYNNEI. CDR3 nucleotide sequence: TGTGCCAGCAGTGGATCCGGACTAGTGGCAGATACGCAGTATTTT. Translating gives CASSGSGLVADTQYF.

This clonotype was recorded at least ten times. The chain joins TRBV5-6 to TRBJ2-1; no clear D gene. Germline CDR1 and CDR2: SGHDT and YYEEEE. Trimming removed 0 bases at V and 8 bases at J, with 12 bases between. The CDR3 contains 14 residues. CDR3 sequence (DNA): TGTGCCAGCAGCTTGGGTTGGAGAGGCGATGAGCAGTTCTTC. As protein: CASSLGWRGDEQFF.

Ten or more counts support this clonotype. The chain uses TRBV6-2 or TRBV6-3 and TRBJ2-3; D may be TRBD2 (5 bases). Trimming stripped 0 bases from V and 1 base from J, with 5 bases between. The CDR3 runs to 14 residues. The germline CDR1 and CDR2 sequences are MNHEY and SVGEGT. CDR3 coding DNA: TGTGCCAGCAGTTACTCGCGGGGCACAGATACGCAGTATTTT. Translated: CASSYSRGTDTQYF.